This T cell receptor (beta chain) was sequenced during a study of blood T cell repertoires in COVID-19. Across the study: COVID-19 samples, acute and convalescent, were from the United States, Italy and Spain. Nucleic acid was either cDNA or gDNA, and it came from T cells, B-cell-depleted T cells, or PBMCs.

Clones were sequenced by immunoSEQ multiplex PCR, and TCRdb holds only the in-frame ones, with some missing. The repertoire holds approximately 150,000 clones, with about 86% as singletons. The V and J ends lost 2 bases and 4 bases respectively, with 11 bases between them. Germline CDR1 and CDR2: SGHRS and YFSETQ. The length of the CDR3 is 14 residues. Material: peripheral blood. The TCR comes from a woman in her sixties or seventies who had recovered from COVID-19. J is TRBJ2-3 and V is TRBV5-1; a weak D match, TRBD1 (6 bases). DNA for the CDR3: TGCGCCAGCAGCTTCGAGGGGGTAGCAGATACGCAGTATTTT. As protein: CASSFEGVADTQYF.